This T cell receptor beta chain was profiled in a study of CD8+ T cells in alopecia areata. The CDR3 runs 11 residues. The ends were cut back, 4 bases at V and 3 bases at J, with 4 bases in the middle. Germline V gene sequence: CDR1 SGHRS, CDR2 YFSETQ. Extraction of RNA preceded its reverse transcription into cDNA, which served as the sequencing template. This table comes from immunoSEQ multiplex PCR, and its TCRdb copy is limited to in-frame clones, with some not included. This table has about 200,000 clones, roughly three fifths appearing once. As concerns this clone: Other nucleotide sequences from this sample produce the same CDR3.

This sample's treatment: oral pan-JAK inhibitor, 5-10 mg twice daily. This clonotype was obtained from a human donor with alopecia areata. Sequenced here: CD4+ T cells sorted from blood, sampled at week 4, from a patient treated with tofacitinib. This chain uses TRBV5-1 with TRBJ1-1; D gene ambiguous. The chain's CDR3 is CASSLDTEAFF. CDR3 bases: TGCGCCAGCAGCCTGGACACTGAAGCTTTCTTT.